This TCR beta chain comes out of a study of blood T cells in healthy people across ages. Across the whole study: Through template switching, about one barcoded beta molecule was captured per two T cells, as measured in model experiments. Study results and caveats: The study regarded diversity estimates from one million T cells as underestimates.

Then a second PCR, running roughly 7 to 12 cycles, was carried out with a sample-barcoded 5' primer and a J-beta primer mix. MiXCR was run by TCRdb on the 5' RACE reads, yielding one entry per CDR3 protein. This sample yields roughly 680,000 distinct CDR3 sequences, of which over 20% are seen a single time; roughly 3.4% belongs to the top ten. About this clonotype itself: The antigen is unknown.

Germline CDR1 reads SQVTM; CDR2 reads ANQGSEA. The CDR3 is made up of 19 amino acids. J lost 0 bases, V lost 6 bases, and 20 bases had no gene match. The specimen sequenced was blood. The V and J genes are TRBV29-1 and TRBJ2-1; 7 bases map to TRBD1. This TCR was recovered from a man in his 70s in good health. The CDR3 sequence: CSVRKRQGVVYSSYNEQFF. CDR3 nucleotides: TGCAGCGTCCGGAAGCGCCAGGGGGTTGTCTACTCCTCCTACAATGAGCAGTTCTTC.